This T cell receptor beta chain was profiled in a study of blood T cell repertoires in COVID-19. Study overall: COVID-19 samples, acute and convalescent, were from the United States, Italy and Spain.

Profiled with immunoSEQ multiplex PCR; TCRdb holds only in-frame clones, not every one. The sample contains 70,000 to 95,000 clones, 80% to 95% of which appear only once. V was trimmed by 4 bases and J by 4 bases, leaving 14 bases between them. The CDR3 covers 14 residues. CDR1 and CDR2 (germline): SQVTM, ANQGSEA. The J gene is TRBJ2-1, the V gene TRBV29-1, with D perhaps matching TRBD2 (7 bases). The receptor was derived from a woman aged 55-69 years with active COVID-19. Sample: peripheral blood. The CDR3 nucleotides read TGCAGCGTTGTCGGGGGGCGTTTATACAATGAGCAGTTCTTC. Residues: CSVVGGRLYNEQFF.